This T cell receptor beta chain was documented in a study of blood T cell repertoires in COVID-19. Study at large: Specimens from acute and convalescent COVID-19 originated in the United States, Italy and Spain. Sample material is recorded as cDNA or gDNA derived from T cells, B-cell-depleted T cells, or PBMCs.

The CDR3 contains 14 residues. Germline V CDR1 and CDR2: LGHNA, YNFKEQ. Deletions cut 0 bases from V and 8 bases from J, with 12 bases between. Original processing notes: Amplification from reference gene primers served as the basis for estimated nucleated cell counts. The repertoire was sequenced with immunoSEQ multiplex PCR; TCRdb's copy has only in-frame clones and lacks some. From that table come the V and J calls and clone size; the DNA was used to work out D and trimming. The sample consists of some 15,000 clones, 87% of them appearing once. The sequenced material came from peripheral blood. This receptor was taken from a human donor in a cohort sampled during active COVID-19. The rearrangement uses TRBV4-2 and TRBJ2-3, with TRBD2 as a possible D gene (5 bases). CDR3 sequence reads: CASSQEVGVFTQYF. CDR3 DNA: TGTGCCAGCAGCCAAGAGGTGGGAGTGTTTACGCAGTATTTT.